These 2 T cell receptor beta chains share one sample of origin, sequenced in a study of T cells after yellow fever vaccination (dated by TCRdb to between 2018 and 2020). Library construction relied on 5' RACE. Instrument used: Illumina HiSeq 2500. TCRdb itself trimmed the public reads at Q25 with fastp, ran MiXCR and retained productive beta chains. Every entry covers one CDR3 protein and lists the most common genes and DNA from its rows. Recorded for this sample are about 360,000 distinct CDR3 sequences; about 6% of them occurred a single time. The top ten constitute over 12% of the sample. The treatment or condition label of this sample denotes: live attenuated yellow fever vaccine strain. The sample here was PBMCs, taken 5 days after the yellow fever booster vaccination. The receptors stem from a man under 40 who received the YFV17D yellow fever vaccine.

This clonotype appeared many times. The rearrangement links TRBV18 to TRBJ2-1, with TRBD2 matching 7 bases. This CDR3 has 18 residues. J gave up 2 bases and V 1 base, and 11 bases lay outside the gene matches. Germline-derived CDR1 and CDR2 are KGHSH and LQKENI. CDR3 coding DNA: TGTGCCAGCTCACCACAGCTTTCGCGGGAGCACCCCTACAATGAGCAGTTCTTC. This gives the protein CASSPQLSREHPYNEQFF.

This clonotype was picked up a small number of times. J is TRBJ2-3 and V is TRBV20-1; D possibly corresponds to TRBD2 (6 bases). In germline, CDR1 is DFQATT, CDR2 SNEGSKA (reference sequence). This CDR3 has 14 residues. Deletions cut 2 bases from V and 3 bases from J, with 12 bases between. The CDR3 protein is CSARKGSGTDTQYF. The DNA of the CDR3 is TGCAGTGCTAGAAAGGGTAGCGGAACAGATACGCAGTATTTT.